These T cell receptor beta chains were read from a single sample in a study of prognosis after radiotherapy for stage I lung cancer. TCRdb re-derived calls from the multiplex PCR reads in MiXCR, one entry per CDR3 protein. In the table there are around 20,000 distinct CDR3 sequences, around 50% of which are singletons. The specimen comprised PBMCs, sampled before or after stereotactic body radiation therapy (not recorded which). The receptors stem from a donor over 45 with non-small cell lung cancer. Both conserved end residues are part of each CDR3. Each record gives: D gene, J gene, V gene, clone size, CDR3 protein, CDR3 DNA. A D gene is named only where the DNA matches it firmly. Clone size appears in some rows only: once, few, many, or a class for an expanded clone.

D: -; J: TRBJ2-5; V: TRBV30; size: -; CDR3: CACSVPPGEIQYF; DNA: TGTGCCTGTAGTGTACCCCCGGGGGAGATCCAGTACTTC
D: -; J: TRBJ2-7; V: TRBV6-1; size: -; CDR3: CASSPASTYEQYF; DNA: TGTGCCAGCAGTCCCGCCAGTACCTACGAGCAGTACTTC
D: -; J: TRBJ1-2; V: TRBV19; size: many; CDR3: CASSTDRGVGGYTF; DNA: TGTGCCAGTAGTACGGACAGAGGGGTTGGTGGCTACACCTTC
D: -; J: TRBJ2-1; V: TRBV19; size: medium-sized; CDR3: CASSISTGYNEQFF; DNA: TGTGCCAGTAGTATTTCGACTGGTTACAATGAGCAGTTCTTC
D: -; J: TRBJ2-5; V: TRBV19; size: once; CDR3: CASSRYQETQYF; DNA: TGTGCCAGTAGTCGGTACCAAGAGACCCAGTACTTC
D: TRBD2; J: TRBJ2-3; V: TRBV6-1; size: -; CDR3: CAGRVAGGPTDTQYF; DNA: TGTGCCGGCAGAGTAGCGGGAGGGCCCACAGATACGCAGTATTTT
D: -; J: TRBJ2-7; V: TRBV6-4; size: -; CDR3: CASTLDSQAREQYF; DNA: TGTGCCAGCACCCTTGACAGTCAGGCTCGCGAGCAGTACTTC
D: -; J: TRBJ2-2; V: TRBV19; size: -; CDR3: CASSTTAAWDLFF; DNA: TGTGCCAGTAGTACGACAGCGGCCTGGGATCTGTTTTTT
D: -; J: TRBJ2-6; V: TRBV20-1; size: many; CDR3: CSAVGKTRSGANVLTF; DNA: TGCAGTGCCGTCGGGAAGACCCGCTCTGGGGCCAACGTCCTGACTTTC
D: -; J: TRBJ2-3; V: TRBV7-9; size: many; CDR3: CASSLLGKDTQYF; DNA: TGTGCCAGCAGCTTACTTGGGAAAGATACGCAGTATTTT
D: TRBD1; J: TRBJ2-7; V: TRBV6-1; size: -; CDR3: CASSWDSGLEQYF; DNA: TGTGCCAGCAGCTGGGACAGTGGACTCGAGCAGTACTTC
D: -; J: TRBJ1-1; V: TRBV27; size: -; CDR3: CASSLNGRVGGKVEAFF; DNA: TGTGCCAGCAGCCTAAACGGGCGAGTAGGGGGAAAAGTTGAAGCTTTCTTT
D: -; J: TRBJ1-6; V: TRBV5-1; size: -; CDR3: CASSKGGTSEGSPLHF; DNA: TGCGCCAGCAGCAAGGGGGGGACATCTGAGGGATCACCCCTCCACTTT
D: -; J: TRBJ2-1; V: TRBV11-3; size: -; CDR3: CASSLLDEQFF; DNA: TGTGCCAGCAGCTTGTTGGATGAGCAGTTCTTC
D: TRBD1; J: TRBJ2-2; V: TRBV24-1; size: few; CDR3: CATSEGTGNTGELFF; DNA: TGTGCCACCAGTGAAGGGACAGGGAACACCGGGGAGCTGTTTTTT
D: -; J: TRBJ1-2; V: TRBV6-9; size: -; CDR3: CASIYRTVYANYGYTF; DNA: TGTGCCAGCATTTATCGGACAGTCTACGCTAACTATGGCTACACCTTC
D: -; J: TRBJ1-2; V: TRBV5-1; size: -; CDR3: CASSSDGSAYGYTF; DNA: TGCGCCAGCAGCTCGGACGGGTCGGCCTATGGCTACACCTTC
D: -; J: TRBJ1-1; V: TRBV9; size: many; CDR3: CASSVLGGLGTEAFF; DNA: TGTGCCAGCAGCGTACTGGGAGGGTTGGGCACTGAAGCTTTCTTT
D: -; J: TRBJ2-1; V: TRBV20-1; size: -; CDR3: CSGGTGHVKFF; DNA: TGCAGCGGAGGGACCGGGCATGTGAAGTTCTTC
D: TRBD1; J: TRBJ2-3; V: TRBV11-3; size: -; CDR3: CASSSTGNTDTQYF; DNA: TGTGCCAGCAGCTCGACAGGGAACACAGATACGCAGTATTTT
D: -; J: TRBJ1-2; V: TRBV9; size: -; CDR3: CASSAGLWSPGYTF; DNA: TGTGCCAGCAGCGCCGGGCTGTGGTCGCCTGGCTACACCTTC
D: -; J: TRBJ2-3; V: TRBV2; size: -; CDR3: CASIVAGSTYTQYF; DNA: TGTGCCAGCATTGTTGCGGGGAGCACATATACGCAGTATTTT
D: -; J: TRBJ1-6; V: TRBV19; size: -; CDR3: CASSSSGAGNSPLHF; DNA: TGTGCCAGTAGTTCTTCAGGGGCGGGTAATTCACCCCTCCACTTT
D: TRBD2; J: TRBJ2-3; V: TRBV9; size: many; CDR3: CASSPWTSGRDTQYF; DNA: TGTGCCAGCAGCCCCTGGACTAGCGGGAGAGATACGCAGTATTTT
D: -; J: TRBJ1-5; V: TRBV28; size: -; CDR3: CASTKTVGGWNQPQHF; DNA: TGTGCCAGCACCAAAACAGTTGGGGGTTGGAATCAGCCCCAGCATTTT
D: -; J: TRBJ2-7; V: TRBV27; size: -; CDR3: CASSLYPGAGYEQYF; DNA: TGTGCCAGCAGTTTATATCCGGGGGCGGGATACGAGCAGTACTTC
D: -; J: TRBJ2-7; V: TRBV11-2; size: medium-sized; CDR3: CASSLGLGGNTYEQYF; DNA: TGTGCCAGCAGCTTAGGGCTGGGAGGAAATACTTACGAGCAGTACTTC
D: -; J: TRBJ2-7; V: TRBV24-1; size: -; CDR3: CATSEGGWSYEQYF; DNA: TGTGCCACCAGTGAGGGAGGTTGGAGCTACGAGCAGTACTTC
D: -; J: TRBJ1-4; V: TRBV7-9; size: many; CDR3: CASGRATNEKLFF; DNA: TGTGCCAGCGGGCGGGCAACTAATGAAAAACTGTTTTTT
D: -; J: TRBJ2-3; V: TRBV29-1; size: many; CDR3: CSVPGQLLTDTQYF; DNA: TGCAGCGTCCCCGGACAACTACTCACAGATACGCAGTATTTT
D: -; J: TRBJ1-1; V: TRBV7-2; size: -; CDR3: CASSLGFGGVRKRKNTEAFF; DNA: TGTGCCAGCAGCTTAGGGTTTGGAGGTGTAAGAAAGAGAAAGAACACTGAAGCTTTCTTT
D: -; J: TRBJ1-3; V: TRBV11-2; size: few; CDR3: CASSSLRGASSGNTIYF; DNA: TGTGCCAGCAGCTCCTTACGAGGTGCCAGCTCTGGAAACACCATATATTTT
D: TRBD1; J: TRBJ1-2; V: TRBV11-3; size: -; CDR3: CASSLVPTGFNYGYTF; DNA: TGTGCCAGCAGCTTAGTCCCGACAGGGTTCAACTATGGCTACACCTTC